The clone carrying this TCR beta chain was counted a few times. The target antigen is unknown. The entry originates in a study of human T cells and chemical hapten exposure. Study-wide results and caveats: With DPC sensitization, TCRs exceeding 1 in 1000 frequency showed no change. Significantly more large CDR3 similarity clusters were formed by expanded TCRs than by controls.

Specified time point: pre-sensitization, week 0. The treatment was: therapeutic diphenylcyclopropenone sensitization with weekly scalp DPC. The study's library attached unique molecular identifiers to single cDNA molecules. TCRdb analysed the RACE reads with MiXCR anew, one entry per CDR3 protein. The sample includes 300,000 to 450,000 distinct CDR3 sequences, 4.5% to 7% of them seen just once. V was cut by 8 bases and J by 7 bases, with 20 bases left in between. CDR1 is SEHNR, CDR2 FQNEAQ, per germline (reference sequence). The CDR3 contains 14 residues. The source of this sequence is a young woman with alopecia areata. Some clones in this sample may be carry-over from other donors' samples. Sequenced here: whole blood, sampled in connection with sensitization to the hapten diphenylcyclopropenone (DPC). The rearrangement joins TRBV7-9 to TRBJ1-2; D gene ambiguous. The chain's CDR3 is CASARLRTASGYTF. CDR3 sequence (DNA): TGTGCCAGCGCTCGCCTGAGGACGGCATCTGGCTACACCTTC.